What follows are 13 T cell receptor beta chains derived from one specimen sequenced in a study of cytomegalovirus exposure and HLA in healthy donors. The PCR used 60 Vbeta and 13 Jbeta primers. Repertoires were generated with immunoSEQ multiplex PCR, while TCRdb's copy carries only in-frame clones and drops some. The sample lists about 160,000 clones; 70% to 80% were seen once. Sequencing input: PBMCs. The receptors were sampled from a man in his forties or fifties in good health and CMV-seronegative.

The rearrangement joins TRBV5-1 to TRBJ1-1; unclear D gene. From germline, CDR1 is SGHRS and CDR2 YFSETQ. The CDR3 runs 14 residues. Trimming took 6 bases from V and 1 from J, leaving 13 bases between them. The CDR3 nucleotides are TGCGCCAGCACCCCGGGTTCCTCGAACACTGAAGCTTTCTTT. Encoded protein: CASTPGSSNTEAFF.

This chain connects TRBV19 to TRBJ1-1; TRBD1 agrees at 7 bases. The CDR3 covers 16 residues. V gave up 0 bases and J gave up 5 bases; unmatched junction bases: 9. The V gene's germline CDR1 is LNHDA and CDR2 SQIVND (reference sequence). CDR3 in DNA: TGTGCCAGTAGTATAGATGAACAGGGGAAGAGGACTGAAGCTTTCTTT. Its translation is CASSIDEQGKRTEAFF.

The chain joins TRBV14 to TRBJ2-5; 12 bases align to TRBD2. Trimming cost V 5 bases and J 5 bases; bases outside gene matches: 9. The CDR3 runs to 16 residues. The germline CDR1 and CDR2 sequences are SGHDN and FVKESK. The CDR3 bases are TGTGCCAGCAGCGTCCCCCTAGCGGGGGGGCGGGAGACCCAGTACTTC. Its protein is CASSVPLAGGRETQYF. Looking up the rest from reference TRBV14 and TRBJ2-5 gives the full variable domain: EAGVTQFPSHSVIEKGQTVTLRCDPISGHDNLYWYRRVMGKEIKFLLHFVKESKQDESGMPNNRFLAERTGGTYSTLKVQPAELEDSGVYFCASSVPLAGGRETQYFGPGTRLLVL.

This clone was observed a handful of times. The CDR3 spells CASSFYRGTNTEAFF. CDR3 DNA: TGTGCCAGTAGTTTTTACAGGGGAACGAACACTGAAGCTTTCTTT. This sequence joins TRBV19 and TRBJ1-1; the match to TRBD1 covers 7 bases. The V gene's germline CDR1 is LNHDA and CDR2 SQIVND (reference sequence). The CDR3 is 15 amino acids. V lost 5 bases to trimming and J lost 1 base; unmatched junction nucleotides: 7. Full variable domain (missing parts from reference TRBV19 and TRBJ1-1): DGGITQSPKYLFRKEGQNVTLSCEQNLNHDAMYWYRQDPGQGLRLIYYSQIVNDFQKGDIAEGYSVSREKKESFPLTVTSAQKNPTAFYLCASSFYRGTNTEAFFGQGTRLTVV.

J is TRBJ1-2 and V is TRBV7-2, with TRBD1 as a possible D gene (6 bases). CDR3 length: 16 amino acids. V was shortened by 5 bases and J by 5 bases, with 21 bases between the two germline ends. The V gene's germline CDR1 is SGHTA and CDR2 FQGNSA. The CDR3 spells CASSRWQGKDTYGYTF. The CDR3 DNA reads as TGTGCCAGCAGCCGTTGGCAGGGGAAAGATACTTATGGCTACACCTTC.

The gene calls are TRBV30 and TRBJ2-1, with TRBD2 matching 7 bases. The V gene end was trimmed by 5 bases and the J gene end by 2 bases; junction bases not matched to a gene: 9. The CDR3 covers 15 residues. Looked up from germline, CDR1 is GTSNPN and CDR2 is SVGIG (reference sequence). The CDR3 DNA reads TGTGCCTGGGGCCTTGGACTAGATACCTACAATGAGCAGTTCTTC. Its translation: CAWGLGLDTYNEQFF.

V is TRBV9 and J is TRBJ2-1; 11 bases map to TRBD2. CDR3 length equals 19 residues. The ends lost 2 bases at V and 0 bases at J; junction bases unmatched: 10. Germline V gene data show CDR1 as SGDLS and CDR2 as YYNGEE. In DNA, the CDR3 is TGTGCCAGCAGCGTTAGGGGTCCTAGCGGGGGGAGCTCCTACAATGAGCAGTTCTTC. Translating gives CASSVRGPSGGSSYNEQFF. The full variable domain, in which reference TRBV9 and TRBJ2-1 provide the parts outside the CDR3, is DSGVTQTPKHLITATGQRVTLRCSPRSGDLSVYWYQQSLDQGLQFLIQYYNGEERAKGNILERFSAQQFPDLHSELNLSSLELGDSALYFCASSVRGPSGGSSYNEQFFGPGTRLTVL.

V is TRBV7-8 and J is TRBJ1-5; TRBD1 aligns across 11 bases. Germline CDR1 reads SGHVS; CDR2 reads FQNEAQ. The CDR3 has 15 residues. V dropped 5 bases and J dropped 2; count of bases not matched to a gene: 2. CDR3 sequence (DNA): TGTGCCAGCAGCAGGACAGGGGGCGGCAATCAGCCCCAGCATTTT. Protein sequence: CASSRTGGGNQPQHF. The whole variable domain, filled in from reference TRBV7-8 and TRBJ1-5, reads GAGVSQSPRYKVAKRGQDVALRCDPISGHVSLFWYQQALGQGPEFLTYFQNEAQLDKSGLPSDRFFAERPEGSVSTLKIQRTQQEDSAVYLCASSRTGGGNQPQHFGDGTRLSIL.

This clone occurred once. V usage is TRBV19 and J usage is TRBJ2-4, with D possibly TRBD1 on 5 matching bases. V was shortened by 3 bases and J by 7 bases, with 16 bases between the two germline ends. Germline assignment: CDR1 LNHDA and CDR2 SQIVND (reference sequence). This CDR3 has 15 amino acids. CDR3 sequence (DNA): TGTGCCAGTAGTATTTCGAGCAGGGCCGGTAACATTCAGTACTTC. As protein: CASSISSRAGNIQYF.

The rearrangement links TRBV14 to TRBJ2-3; 8 bases align to TRBD1. The germline V gene encodes CDR1 SGHDN and CDR2 FVKESK. The J segment lost 1 base and the V segment lost 2 bases, leaving 5 bases of the junction unmatched. This CDR3 has 16 amino acids. The CDR3: CASSQFGQGGTDTQYF. In nucleotides, the CDR3 is TGTGCCAGCAGCCAATTTGGACAGGGAGGCACAGATACGCAGTATTTT.

This chain joins TRBV6-6 and TRBJ1-5; tentative D call: TRBD1 (5 bases). This CDR3 is built from 14 residues. Looked up from germline, CDR1 is MNHNY and CDR2 is SVGAGI (reference sequence). V shed 2 bases and J shed 6 bases, with 11 bases lying between them. CDR3 residues: CASSYPQGSQPQHF. In nucleotides, the CDR3 is TGTGCCAGCAGTTACCCTCAGGGCTCTCAGCCCCAGCATTTT.

J is TRBJ2-3 and V is TRBV5-4, with D possibly TRBD1 on 6 matching bases. The length of the CDR3 is 15 residues. The germline V gene has CDR1 SGHNT and CDR2 YYREEE (reference sequence). Trimming took 3 bases from V and 3 from J, leaving 14 bases between them. CDR3 nucleotides: TGTGCCAGCAGCTCAGGGGTTGTTCGGACAGATACGCAGTATTTT. This translates into CASSSGVVRTDTQYF.

The chain is built from TRBV5-4 and TRBJ1-6, with 7 nucleotides matching TRBD1. After removal of 4 bases from V and 7 bases from J, the junction contained 5 bases not matched to a gene. The germline CDR1 and CDR2 sequences are SGHNT and YYREEE (reference sequence). CDR3 length: 14 residues. The CDR3 protein is CASSKDRVNSPLHF. DNA for the CDR3: TGTGCCAGCAGCAAAGACAGGGTCAATTCACCCCTCCACTTT.